This T cell receptor (beta chain) was captured in a study of shared clonotypes between healthy human individuals (TCRdb year 2020). A note on the overall study: The cohort comprised two women and a few men aged 18 to 49 years. For each donor, CD4 naive and CD4 memory were each given three plates, CD8 naive was given two plates, and CD8 memory was given one plate. The study deeply sequenced blood TCR repertoires of roughly five healthy adults to estimate repertoire size and the extent of clonotype sharing between individuals. To increase sequencing depth and limit assay-specific biases, TCR repertoire library preparation and sequencing were carried out by different laboratories using diverse techniques. Each donor's leukapheresis produced roughly between roughly 0.85 and 10 billion PBMCs.

Healthy HIV-negative adults with no recently reported acute infections or vaccinations were included as donors. Every donor was a Caucasian adult living in Nashville, Tennessee, USA. CD4+ T cells were enriched by magnetic negative selection; naive cells were then positively selected on CD45RA, and the negative fraction formed the memory subset. Blood was obtained by leukapheresis, after which PBMCs were separated by Ficoll-Histopaque density gradient centrifugation and cryopreserved in liquid nitrogen vapor phase. Purity and quantity of every magnetically sorted T cell population were checked by analytical flow cytometry. From each sorted fraction, genomic DNA was isolated and quantified by UV absorbance on a Nanodrop 2000c. Using the deep immunoSEQ assay, TCR CDR3 regions were amplified from genomic DNA by multiplex PCR. Genomic DNA extracted from each cell subset was distributed evenly over all wells of several immunoSEQ 96-well plates, and each plate served as one replicate. Each replicate PCR for sorted subsets received roughly 200 ng genomic DNA, equal to around 32,000 T cell genomes. Purified libraries were measured with a Qubit 3.0 fluorometer, size-checked on a Bioanalyzer 2100, and measured again with the KAPA Library Quantification kit. Every immunoSEQ 96-well plate was sequenced on a dedicated single-read 150-cycle Illumina NextSeq 550 flow cell. The study's processing was this. The immunoSEQ output contained only junctional sequences without quality scores, so filtering could not match that applied to full-length reads. Sequences were annotated with PyIR, a Python wrapper for IgBLAST v1.9, and V/J genes and CDR3 were assigned using IMGT germline references. Reads were removed for weak V/J assignments (E-value above 1e-6), missing CDR3, stop codons, out-of-frame junctions, or ambiguous translated residues. V3J clonotypes were defined as sequences sharing the same inferred V gene, J gene, and CDR3 amino acid sequence. Percentage overlap between repertoires was calculated by dividing the number of shared unique clonotypes by the size of the smaller repertoire. RTK rarefaction, the Chao1 estimator, and Recon v2.1 estimates of unobserved clonotypes were used to assess repertoire richness. Generation probabilities for all TCRbeta clonotypes obtained by the gDNA method from a handful of donors were computed using OLGA. Sourced from immuneACCESS, this table was stored by TCRdb with only in-frame sequences that have V and J called. A share of the clones is absent; for the studies checked, an unresolved V gene accounts for under half, and the remainder has no known explanation. That table gives V, J and clone size, and the DNA gave D and trimming. This sample has more than 2,000,000 clones in its table, and around nine tenths of those were observed once. Roughly 0.13% of the sample comes from the top ten.

The research as a whole found: When a few donors were compared, the shared fraction of clonotypes was around 5% for naive CD4, roughly 3.3% for naive CD8, 2.3% for memory CD4, and around 0.37% for memory CD8. Compared with non-shared clonotypes, clonotypes shared by all four sorted-subset donors had higher generation probabilities. Even with the large sequencing depth, rarefaction of the sorted-subset datasets indicated that sequencing was incomplete. Because the study included only a small number of donors, the genetic and exposure-history diversity represented was limited. Only blood was sampled, and tissue TCR repertoires likely differ from those in blood. Based on pairwise subsampling, the degree of clonotype sharing among donors was expected to be affected by sequencing depth. Larger estimated clonotype richness was generally found for naive subsets than for memory subsets.

From V the trimming removes 4 bases and from J it removes 7 bases, while the gene matches leave 7 bases of the junction unaccounted for. As encoded in the germline V gene, CDR1 is LGHNA while CDR2 is YSLEER. Its CDR3 holds 15 amino acids, cysteine through phenylalanine. Of the read, only the CDR3 DNA is kept; its 45 bases are in frame from base 1. A remark on this clone: The specificity of this receptor is unknown. No base-level quality is on record; no much larger clone is a single base apart.

The TCR comes from a man younger than 35 in good health. The sequencing sample was made of naive CD4+ T cells sorted from blood. Sample cell subset or site, as interpreted from the label and publication: CD45RA+ positively selected. The chain is encoded by TRBV4-3 joined to TRBJ2-1; 10 central bases correspond to TRBD1. The DNA reads as follows: TGCGCCAGCAGCCCCCGGGACAGGGGTTTGAATGAGCAGTTCTTC. The translation is CASSPRDRGLNEQFF.